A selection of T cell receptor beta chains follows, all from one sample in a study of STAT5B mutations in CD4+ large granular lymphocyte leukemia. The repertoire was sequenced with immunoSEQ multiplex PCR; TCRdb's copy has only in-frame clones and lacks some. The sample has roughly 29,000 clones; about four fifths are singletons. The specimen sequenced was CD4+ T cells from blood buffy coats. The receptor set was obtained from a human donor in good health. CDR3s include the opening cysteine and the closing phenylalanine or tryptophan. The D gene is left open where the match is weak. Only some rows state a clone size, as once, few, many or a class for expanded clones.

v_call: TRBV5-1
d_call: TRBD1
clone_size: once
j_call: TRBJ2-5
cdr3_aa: CASSPQDRVGETQYF
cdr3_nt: TGCGCCAGCAGCCCGCAGGACAGGGTAGGAGAGACCCAGTACTTC

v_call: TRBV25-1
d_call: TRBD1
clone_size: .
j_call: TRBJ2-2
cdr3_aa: CASSVKTGTGVTGELFF
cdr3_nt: TGTGCCAGCAGTGTAAAAACCGGGACAGGGGTTACCGGGGAGCTGTTTTTT

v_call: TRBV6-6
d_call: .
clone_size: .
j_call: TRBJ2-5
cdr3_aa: CASSLGTRDVQETQYF
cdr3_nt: TGTGCCAGCAGCCTAGGCACACGGGACGTTCAAGAGACCCAGTACTTC

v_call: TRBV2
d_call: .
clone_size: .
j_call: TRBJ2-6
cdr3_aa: CASSYTTGGGTGANVLTF
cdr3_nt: TGTGCCAGCAGTTATACTACAGGGGGAGGGACTGGGGCCAACGTCCTGACTTTC

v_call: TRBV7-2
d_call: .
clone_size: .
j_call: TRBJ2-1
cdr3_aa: CASSPTYYNEQFF
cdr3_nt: TGTGCCAGCAGCCCGACGTATTACAATGAGCAGTTCTTC

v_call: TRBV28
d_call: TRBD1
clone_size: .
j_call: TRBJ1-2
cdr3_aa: CASTPTGYSGYTF
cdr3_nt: TGTGCCAGCACCCCGACAGGGTATTCTGGCTACACCTTC

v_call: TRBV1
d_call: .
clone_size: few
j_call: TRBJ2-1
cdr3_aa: CTSSQSGRESSYNEQFF
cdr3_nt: TGCACCAGCAGCCAATCCGGACGGGAAAGCTCCTACAATGAGCAGTTCTTC

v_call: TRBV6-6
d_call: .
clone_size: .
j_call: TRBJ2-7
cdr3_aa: CASSTAQSIQGSEQYF
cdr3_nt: TGTGCCAGCAGTACAGCGCAATCAATCCAGGGGAGCGAGCAGTACTTC

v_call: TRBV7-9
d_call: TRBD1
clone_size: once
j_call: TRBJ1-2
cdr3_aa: CASSLVTGVGVGYTF
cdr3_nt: TGTGCCAGCAGCTTAGTGACAGGGGTTGGCGTAGGCTACACCTTC

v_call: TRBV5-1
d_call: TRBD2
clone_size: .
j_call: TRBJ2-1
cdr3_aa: CASSLELAGAYNEQFF
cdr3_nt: TGCGCCAGCAGCTTGGAACTAGCGGGCGCCTACAATGAGCAGTTCTTC

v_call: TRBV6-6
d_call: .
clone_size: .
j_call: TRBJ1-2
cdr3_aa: CASSYSKQGDRYGYTF
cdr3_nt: TGTGCCAGCAGTTACTCGAAGCAGGGAGATCGCTATGGCTACACCTTC

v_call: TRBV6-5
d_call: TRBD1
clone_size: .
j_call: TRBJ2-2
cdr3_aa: CASRTGQYTGELFF
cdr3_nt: TGTGCCAGCAGAACGGGACAGTACACCGGGGAGCTGTTTTTT

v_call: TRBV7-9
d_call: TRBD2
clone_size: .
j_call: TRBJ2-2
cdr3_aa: CASSLGGLAGVHGELFF
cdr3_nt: TGTGCCAGCAGCTTAGGAGGACTAGCGGGAGTTCACGGGGAGCTGTTTTTT

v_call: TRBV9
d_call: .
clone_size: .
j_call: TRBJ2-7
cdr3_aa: CASSEGRGYEQYF
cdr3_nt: TGTGCCAGCAGCGAAGGACGCGGTTACGAGCAGTACTTC

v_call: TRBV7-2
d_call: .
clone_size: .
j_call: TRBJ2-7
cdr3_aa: CASSQPRGSYGEQYF
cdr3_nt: TGTGCCAGCAGCCAACCCCGGGGATCCTACGGTGAGCAGTACTTC

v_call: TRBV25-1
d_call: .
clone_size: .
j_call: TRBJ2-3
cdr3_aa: CASSSSPRGERDTQYF
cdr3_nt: TGTGCCAGCAGTTCCTCCCCCCGAGGGGAGAGAGATACGCAGTATTTT

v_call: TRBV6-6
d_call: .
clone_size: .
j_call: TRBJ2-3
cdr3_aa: CASSPGGQSDTQYF
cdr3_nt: TGTGCCAGCAGTCCCGGGGGCCAGTCAGATACGCAGTATTTT

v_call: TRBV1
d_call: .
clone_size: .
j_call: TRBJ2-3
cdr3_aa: CTRPSVQAGLAGGGDTQYF
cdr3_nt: TGCACCCGCCCCTCGGTGCAGGCCGGTCTAGCGGGAGGTGGGGATACGCAGTATTTT

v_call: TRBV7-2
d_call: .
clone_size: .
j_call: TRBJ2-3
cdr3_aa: CASSLVRGPGTDTQYF
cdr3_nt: TGTGCCAGCAGCTTAGTCCGGGGGCCTGGCACAGATACGCAGTATTTT

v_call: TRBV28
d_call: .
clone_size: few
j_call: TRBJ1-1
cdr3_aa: CASTELQGQNEAFF
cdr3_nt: TGTGCCAGCACAGAACTCCAGGGGCAGAATGAAGCTTTCTTT

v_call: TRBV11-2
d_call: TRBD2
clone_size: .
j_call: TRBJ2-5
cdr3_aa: CASSALAGETQYF
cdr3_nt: TGTGCCAGCAGCGCACTAGCGGGGGAGACCCAGTACTTC

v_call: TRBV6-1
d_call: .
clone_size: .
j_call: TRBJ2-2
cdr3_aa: CASSAVSPGANTGELFF
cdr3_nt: TGTGCCAGCAGTGCAGTCTCTCCAGGGGCGAACACCGGGGAGCTGTTTTTT

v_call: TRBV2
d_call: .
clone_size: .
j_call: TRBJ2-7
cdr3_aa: CASSVGGPYEQYF
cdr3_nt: TGTGCCAGCAGTGTTGGCGGCCCCTACGAGCAGTACTTC

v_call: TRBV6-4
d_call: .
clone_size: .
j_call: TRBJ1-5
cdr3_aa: CASSDHRINQPQHF
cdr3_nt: TGTGCCAGCAGTGACCATCGAATTAATCAGCCCCAGCATTTT

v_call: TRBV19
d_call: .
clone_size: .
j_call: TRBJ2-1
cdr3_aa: CASSIGNRNEQFF
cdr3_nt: TGTGCCAGTAGTATAGGGAACAGGAATGAGCAGTTCTTC

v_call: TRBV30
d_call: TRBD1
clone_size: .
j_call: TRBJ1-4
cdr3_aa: CAWSIRQGTNEKLFF
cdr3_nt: TGTGCCTGGAGCATTAGACAGGGGACTAATGAAAAACTGTTTTTT

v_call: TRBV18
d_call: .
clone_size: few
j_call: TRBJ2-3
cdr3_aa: CASSPGSTDTQYF
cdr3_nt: TGTGCCAGCTCACCGGGCAGCACAGATACGCAGTATTTT

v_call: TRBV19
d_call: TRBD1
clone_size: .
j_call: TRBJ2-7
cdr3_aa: CASSLPTGARDEQYF
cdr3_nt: TGTGCCAGTAGTCTACCGACAGGGGCCCGGGACGAGCAGTACTTC

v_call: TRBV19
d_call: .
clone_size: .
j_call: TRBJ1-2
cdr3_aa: CASSVGQPVYGYTF
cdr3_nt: TGTGCCAGTAGTGTCGGACAGCCAGTCTATGGCTACACCTTC

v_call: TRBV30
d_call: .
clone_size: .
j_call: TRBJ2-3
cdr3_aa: CAWSRQVTDTQYF
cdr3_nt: TGTGCCTGGAGCCGACAGGTAACAGATACGCAGTATTTT

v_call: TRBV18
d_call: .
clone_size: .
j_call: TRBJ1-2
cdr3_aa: CASSPLGHWDYTF
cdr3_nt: TGTGCCAGCTCACCATTGGGGCATTGGGACTACACCTTC

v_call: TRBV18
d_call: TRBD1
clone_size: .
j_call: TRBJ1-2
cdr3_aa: CASSTLVGTGFYGYTF
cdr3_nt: TGTGCCAGCTCAACCCTAGTCGGGACAGGGTTCTATGGCTACACCTTC

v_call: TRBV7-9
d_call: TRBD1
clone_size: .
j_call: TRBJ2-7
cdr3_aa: CASSRPGQGYEQYF
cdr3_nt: TGTGCCAGCAGCAGACCGGGACAGGGCTACGAGCAGTACTTC

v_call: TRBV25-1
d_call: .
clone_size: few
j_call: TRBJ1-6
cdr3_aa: CASSATAKSSPLHF
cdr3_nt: TGTGCCAGCAGTGCGACAGCTAAAAGTTCACCCCTCCACTTT

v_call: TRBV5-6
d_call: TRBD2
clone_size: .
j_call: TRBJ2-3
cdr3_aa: CASSLDLAGDTQYF
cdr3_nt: TGTGCCAGCAGCTTGGACCTAGCGGGAGATACGCAGTATTTT

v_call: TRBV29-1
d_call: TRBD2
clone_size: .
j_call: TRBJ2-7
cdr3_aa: CSVGLAGVYEQYF
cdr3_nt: TGCAGCGTTGGACTAGCGGGAGTCTACGAGCAGTACTTC

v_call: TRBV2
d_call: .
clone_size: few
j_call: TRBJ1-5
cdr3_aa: CASSESRDRGPQHF
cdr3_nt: TGTGCCAGCAGTGAAAGCCGGGATAGAGGGCCCCAGCATTTT

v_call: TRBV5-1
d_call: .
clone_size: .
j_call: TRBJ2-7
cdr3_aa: CASSSTGLYSYEQYF
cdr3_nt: TGCGCCAGCAGCTCTACGGGTCTCTACTCCTACGAGCAGTACTTC

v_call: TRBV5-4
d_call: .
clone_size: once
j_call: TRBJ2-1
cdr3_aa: CASSPDSRTNEQFF
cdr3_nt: TGTGCCAGCAGCCCGGACTCCCGAACGAATGAGCAGTTCTTC

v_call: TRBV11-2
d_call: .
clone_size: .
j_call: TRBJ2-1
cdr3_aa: CASSFAGLSSYNEQFF
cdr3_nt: TGTGCCAGCAGCTTTGCAGGGCTTAGCTCCTACAATGAGCAGTTCTTC

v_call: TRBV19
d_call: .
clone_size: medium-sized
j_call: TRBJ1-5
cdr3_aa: CASSISGENQPQHF
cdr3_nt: TGTGCCAGTAGTATAAGCGGGGAAAATCAGCCCCAGCATTTT

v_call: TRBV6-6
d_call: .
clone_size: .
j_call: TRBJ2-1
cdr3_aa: CASSYSSLGPGFF
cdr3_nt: TGTGCCAGCAGTTACTCGAGTCTGGGACCCGGGTTCTTC

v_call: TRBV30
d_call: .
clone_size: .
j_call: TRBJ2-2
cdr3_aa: CAWTVSGGSGELFF
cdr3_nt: TGTGCCTGGACGGTATCGGGGGGCAGCGGGGAGCTGTTTTTT

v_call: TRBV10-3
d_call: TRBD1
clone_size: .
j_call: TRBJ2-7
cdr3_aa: CAIREQGAPYEQYF
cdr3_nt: TGTGCCATCCGGGAACAGGGGGCGCCTTACGAGCAGTACTTC

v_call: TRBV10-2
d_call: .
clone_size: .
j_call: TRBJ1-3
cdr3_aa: CASSGISSGNTIYF
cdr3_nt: TGCGCCAGCAGTGGGATTTCCTCTGGAAACACCATATATTTT

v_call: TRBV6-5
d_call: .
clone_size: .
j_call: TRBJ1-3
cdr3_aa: CASRQFSGNTIYF
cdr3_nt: TGTGCCAGCAGACAGTTCTCTGGAAACACCATATATTTT

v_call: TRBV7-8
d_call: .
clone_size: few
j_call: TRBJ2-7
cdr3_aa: CASSFTLYEQYF
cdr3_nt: TGTGCCAGCAGCTTCACCCTCTACGAGCAGTACTTC

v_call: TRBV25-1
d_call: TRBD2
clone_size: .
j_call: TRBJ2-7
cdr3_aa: CASSDTAGVGYEQYF
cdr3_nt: TGTGCCAGCAGTGATACAGCGGGAGTTGGCTACGAGCAGTACTTC

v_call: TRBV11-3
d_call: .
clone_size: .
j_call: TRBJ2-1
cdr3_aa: CASSPGTGPGSYNEQFF
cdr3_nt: TGTGCCAGCAGCCCTGGGACGGGGCCGGGCTCCTACAATGAGCAGTTCTTC